This TCR beta chain was sequenced during a study of cytomegalovirus exposure and HLA in healthy donors. Overall study results and limits: Based on reports, TCR beta sequences accurately predicted HLA-A and HLA-B alleles for most subjects. For TCR beta chains, V- and J-gene trimming was later linked to a missense DCLRE1C variant. Later work associated roughly 17,000 TCR beta sequences with HLA alleles at 0.05 false discovery rate.

Concerning this clone: Its cognate antigen is unknown.

The primer mix had 60 Vbeta and 13 Jbeta primers. Profiling relied on immunoSEQ multiplex PCR, and the TCRdb table lists in-frame clones only, not all of them. The sample has about 200,000 clones, less than 85% seen once. Per the germline V gene, CDR1 is SGHDT and CDR2 is YYEEEE. The CDR3 runs to 14 residues. Deletions cut 0 bases from V and 5 bases from J, with 9 bases between. This chain links TRBV5-6 with TRBJ2-4; no reliable D call. This sequence originates from a man between 18 and 35 years old in good health and CMV-seronegative. Sequencing was done on a sample of PBMCs. CDR3 sequence reads: CASSLVATQNIQYF. CDR3 DNA sequence: TGTGCCAGCAGCTTGGTCGCTACCCAAAACATTCAGTACTTC.